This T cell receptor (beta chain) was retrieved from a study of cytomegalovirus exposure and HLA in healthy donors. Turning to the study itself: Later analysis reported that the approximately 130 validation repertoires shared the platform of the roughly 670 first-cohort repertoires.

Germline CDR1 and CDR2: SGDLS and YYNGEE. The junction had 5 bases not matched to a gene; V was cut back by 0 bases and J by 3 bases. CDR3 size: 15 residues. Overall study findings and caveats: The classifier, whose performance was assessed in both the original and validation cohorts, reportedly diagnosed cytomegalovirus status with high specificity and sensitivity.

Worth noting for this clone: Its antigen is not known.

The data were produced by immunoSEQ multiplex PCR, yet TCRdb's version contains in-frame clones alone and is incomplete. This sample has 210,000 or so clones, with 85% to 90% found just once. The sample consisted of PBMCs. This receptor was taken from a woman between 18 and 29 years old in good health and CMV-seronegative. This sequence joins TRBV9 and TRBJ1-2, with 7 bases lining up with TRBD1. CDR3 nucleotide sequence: TGTGCCAGCAGCGTAGGGGACAGCGCGTACTATGGCTACACCTTC. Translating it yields CASSVGDSAYYGYTF.